What follows describes a single T cell receptor (beta chain). No antigen is known for it. CDR1 and CDR2 from the germline V gene are MNHEY and SMNVEV (reference sequence). V shed 4 bases, J shed 8 bases, and the junction held 9 bases outside the gene matches. The CDR3 covers 16 residues. This entry comes from a study of T cells in tumors after PD-1 blockade. Study-level background: Prior checkpoint blockade, systemic immunosuppressant use, or anti-cancer therapy within 4 weeks excluded patients. Daily vismodegib 150 mg continued in a subset of anti-PD-1-treated patients. Study-level points and caveats: Expanded exhausted CD8+ clones after therapy were mostly novel clonotypes.

Sequencing used immunoSEQ multiplex PCR; TCRdb keeps in-frame clones, though not all of them. In the table there are around 13,000 clones, around 68% of which are singletons. Sequenced material: tumor tissue, taken before anti-PD-1 treatment. V gene TRBV27 combines with J gene TRBJ1-4, with 11 bases identical to TRBD1. This sequence was found in a human donor with cutaneous squamous cell carcinoma. The CDR3 nucleotides are TGTGCCAGCAGTTACACGGACAGGGGGCCGAAGGAAAAACTGTTTTTT. This codes for CASSYTDRGPKEKLFF.